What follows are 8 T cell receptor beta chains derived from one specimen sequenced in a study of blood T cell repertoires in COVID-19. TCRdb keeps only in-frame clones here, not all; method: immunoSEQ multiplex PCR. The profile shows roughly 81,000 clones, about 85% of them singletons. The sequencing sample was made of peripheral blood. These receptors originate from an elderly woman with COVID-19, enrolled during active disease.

CDR3 DNA sequence: TGTGCCAGCAGTGAAGTCGAAGCGGGGGAAAATCAGCCCCAGCATTTT. As protein: CASSEVEAGENQPQHF. This sequence joins TRBV6-4 and TRBJ1-5; TRBD1 is a possible D gene (5 bases). The CDR3 totals 16 residues. Trimming removed 3 bases from V and 4 bases from J, with 16 bases in between. CDR1 and CDR2 (germline): MRHNA, SNTAGT.

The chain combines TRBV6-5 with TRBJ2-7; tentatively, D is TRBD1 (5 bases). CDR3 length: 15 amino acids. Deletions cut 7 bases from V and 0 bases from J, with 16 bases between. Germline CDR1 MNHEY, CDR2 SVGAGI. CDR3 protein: CASTWVKGHSYEQYF. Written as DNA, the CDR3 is TGTGCCAGCACCTGGGTCAAGGGGCACTCCTACGAGCAGTACTTC.

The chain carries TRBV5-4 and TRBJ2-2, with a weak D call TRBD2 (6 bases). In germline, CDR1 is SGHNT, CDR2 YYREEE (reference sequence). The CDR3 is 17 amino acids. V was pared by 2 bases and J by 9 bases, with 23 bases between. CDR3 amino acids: CASSFMRDSWGSRELFF. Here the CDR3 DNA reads TGTGCCAGCAGCTTCATGCGGGACTCCTGGGGGAGCCGGGAGCTGTTTTTT.

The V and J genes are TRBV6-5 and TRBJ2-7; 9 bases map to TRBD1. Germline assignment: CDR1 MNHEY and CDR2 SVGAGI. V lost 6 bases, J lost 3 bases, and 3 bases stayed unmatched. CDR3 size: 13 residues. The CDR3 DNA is TGTGCCAGCAGAGGGACAGGGAACTACGAGCAGTACTTC. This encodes CASRGTGNYEQYF.

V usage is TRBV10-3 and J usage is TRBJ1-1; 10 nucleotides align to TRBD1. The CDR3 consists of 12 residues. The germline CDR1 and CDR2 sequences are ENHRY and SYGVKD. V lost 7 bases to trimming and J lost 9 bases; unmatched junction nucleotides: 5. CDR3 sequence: CAITGTGEKAFF. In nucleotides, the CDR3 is TGTGCCATCACCGGGACAGGGGAAAAAGCTTTCTTT.

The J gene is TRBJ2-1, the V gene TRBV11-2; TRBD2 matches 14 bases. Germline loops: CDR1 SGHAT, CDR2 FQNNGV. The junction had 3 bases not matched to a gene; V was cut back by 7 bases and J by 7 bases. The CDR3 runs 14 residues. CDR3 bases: TGTGCCAGCAAAAGACTAGCGGGAGGGAATGAGCAGTTCTTC. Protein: CASKRLAGGNEQFF.

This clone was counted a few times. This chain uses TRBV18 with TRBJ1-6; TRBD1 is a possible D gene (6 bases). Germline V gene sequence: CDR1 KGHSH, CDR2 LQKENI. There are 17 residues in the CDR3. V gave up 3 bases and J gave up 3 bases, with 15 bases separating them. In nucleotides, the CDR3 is TGTGCCAGCTCACCGGATAGGGCAGGGGTCTATAATTCACCCCTCCACTTT. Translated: CASSPDRAGVYNSPLHF.

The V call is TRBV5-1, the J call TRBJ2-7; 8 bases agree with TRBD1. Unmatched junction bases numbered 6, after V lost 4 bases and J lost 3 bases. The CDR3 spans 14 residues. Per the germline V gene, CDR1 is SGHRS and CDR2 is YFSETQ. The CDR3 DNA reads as TGCGCCAGCAGCCCCGGGACAGGACTCTACGAGCAGTACTTC. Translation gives CASSPGTGLYEQYF.